This TCR beta chain was captured by sequencing in a study of technical replicates of blood from a few donors. The CDR3 sequence is 16 residues long. With 5 bases clipped from V and 0 bases from J, the junction kept 10 bases outside the gene matches. Germline-derived CDR1 and CDR2 are SEHNR and FQNEAQ (reference sequence). Repertoires were generated with immunoSEQ multiplex PCR, while TCRdb's copy carries only in-frame clones and drops some. The sample gives tens of thousands of clones, around 87% of which show up once; around 5% is in the top ten. The rearrangement uses TRBV7-9 and TRBJ2-7; TRBD1 matches at 7 bases. The sequence was obtained from a human donor in good health. Some clones in this sample may be carry-over from other donors' samples. Sequenced sample: PBMCs. The CDR3 DNA sequence: TGTGCCAGCAGCCAGACAGGGAGAAGGAGCTCCTACGAGCAGTACTTC. It codes for CASSQTGRRSSYEQYF. The full variable domain, rest sourced from reference TRBV7-9 and TRBJ2-7, is DTGVSQNPRHKITKRGQNVTFRCDPISEHNRLYWYRQTLGQGPEFLTYFQNEAQLEKSRLLSDRFSAERPKGSFSTLEIQRTEQGDSAMYLCASSQTGRRSSYEQYFGPGTRLTVT.